This T cell receptor beta chain emerged from a study of regulatory T cells in long-lasting Graves disease. Details on this clonotype: The antigen is undetermined.

Stated time point: newly diagnosed GD, antithyroid drugs for less than 3 months. After RNA was extracted from PBMCs, the TCR library was made from it. EDTA tubes received about 8.2 milliliters of drawn peripheral blood. General study findings and limits: Analysis covered peripheral blood alone, not thyroid tissue.

Per the germline V gene, CDR1 is LNHDA and CDR2 is SQIVND (reference sequence). The trim removed 6 bases at V and 5 bases at J, leaving 10 bases unmatched. The length of the CDR3 is 15 residues. Construction of TCR beta libraries relied on iRepertoire HTBI primers and on Arm-PCR targeting CDR3 regions. TCRdb analysed the multiplex PCR reads with MiXCR anew, one entry per CDR3 protein. The sample lists more than 450,000 distinct CDR3 sequences, about 11% occurring once. These data were also filed under a second study, of T cells in Graves' hyperthyroidism and ophthalmopathy. That work contributes: Ophthalmopathy and stable hyperthyroidism were told apart by a 13 V-J model.

The material sequenced was peripheral blood mononuclear cells (PBMCs), taken at new diagnosis, from a patient treated with antithyroid drugs. The chain employs TRBV19 and TRBJ1-1; TRBD1 aligns across 9 bases. The sequence was obtained from a woman in her thirties with Graves disease. The chain's CDR3 is CASRPGQGGYTEAFF. The CDR3 coding sequence is TGTGCCAGTAGGCCGGGACAGGGTGGGTATACTGAAGCTTTCTTT.